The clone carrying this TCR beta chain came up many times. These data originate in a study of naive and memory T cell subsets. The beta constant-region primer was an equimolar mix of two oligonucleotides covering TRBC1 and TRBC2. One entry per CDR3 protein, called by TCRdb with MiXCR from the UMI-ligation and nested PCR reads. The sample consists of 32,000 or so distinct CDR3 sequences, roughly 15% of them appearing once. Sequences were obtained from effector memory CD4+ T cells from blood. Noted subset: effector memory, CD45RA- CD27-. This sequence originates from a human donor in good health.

The CDR3 region has the DNA TGCGCCAGCAGCTCGTCCGGGACAGGAGTAGAAAAACTGTTTTTT. It translates to CASSSSGTGVEKLFF. The J gene is TRBJ1-4, the V gene TRBV5-1; 8 bases fit TRBD1. Trimming at V came to 3 bases and at J to 8 bases, leaving 9 bases not matched to a gene. The CDR3 spans 15 residues. Germline CDR1 reads SGHRS; CDR2 reads YFSETQ. The full variable domain, rest sourced from reference TRBV5-1 and TRBJ1-4, is KAGVTQTPRYLIKTRGQQVTLSCSPISGHRSVSWYQQTPGQGLQFLFEYFSETQRNKGNFPGRFSGRQFSNSRSEMNVSTLELGDSALYLCASSSSGTGVEKLFFGSGTQLSVL.